The TCR beta chain under discussion was sequenced for a study of PD-1 and CTLA-4 blockade in melanoma. Produced via immunoSEQ multiplex PCR; TCRdb's table is partial and in-frame only. Of some 15,000 clones listed, 60% to 75% are singletons. Sequences were derived from CD8+ T cells from peripheral blood, sampled before anti-PD-1 treatment. This sequence was found in a human donor with melanoma.

The CDR3 sequence is CASSLAASGRLGETQYF. The CDR3 region has the DNA TGTGCCAGCAGCTTAGCAGCTAGCGGGAGATTGGGAGAGACCCAGTACTTC. This chain uses TRBV7-2 with TRBJ2-5; TRBD2 matches at 10 bases. CDR1 and CDR2 from the germline V gene are SGHTA and FQGNSA. This CDR3 contains 17 residues. V was clipped by 0 bases and J by 4 bases; unmatched bases: 8.